This T cell receptor beta chain was captured by sequencing in a study of OX40 agonist ivuxolimab in advanced cancers. The overall study: The dose-escalation cohort had hepatocellular carcinoma, melanoma, renal cell or head and neck cancer. Two cutaneous melanoma patients and one hepatocellular carcinoma patient, three in all, had partial responses.

Measured with immunoSEQ multiplex PCR; TCRdb has only the in-frame clones, and not every one. The repertoire includes around 74,000 clones, around 93% of them detected once, and nearly 0.55% sits in the top ten. Trimming took 2 bases from V and 5 from J, leaving 12 bases between them. The CDR3 runs 14 residues. The germline gives CDR1 SNHLY, CDR2 FYNNEI. The receptor was derived from an adult with an advanced solid tumor such as melanoma, head and neck, liver or kidney cancer. Sequenced here: CD4+ or CD8+ T cells sorted from blood, sampled in a trial of the OX40 agonist ivuxolimab. This rearrangement joins TRBV2 to TRBJ1-1; D is uncertain. In nucleotides, the CDR3 is TGTGCCAGCAGTGAATTGGCACGGGTTACTGAAGCTTTCTTT. Translation: CASSELARVTEAFF.